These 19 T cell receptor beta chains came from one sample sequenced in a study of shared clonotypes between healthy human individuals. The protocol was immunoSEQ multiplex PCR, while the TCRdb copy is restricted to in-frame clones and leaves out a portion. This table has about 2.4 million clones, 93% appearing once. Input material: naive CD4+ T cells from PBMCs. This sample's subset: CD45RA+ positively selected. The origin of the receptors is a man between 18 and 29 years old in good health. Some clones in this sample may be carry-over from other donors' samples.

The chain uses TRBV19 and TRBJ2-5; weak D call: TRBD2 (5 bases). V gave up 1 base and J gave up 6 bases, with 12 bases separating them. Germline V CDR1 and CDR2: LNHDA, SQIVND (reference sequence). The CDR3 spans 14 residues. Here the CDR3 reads CASSIAGTGKTQYF. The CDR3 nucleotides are TGTGCCAGTAGTATAGCGGGCACCGGGAAGACCCAGTACTTC.

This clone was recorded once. The CDR3 here is CASSAGTLSYEQYF. The CDR3 DNA sequence: TGTGCCAGCTCAGCCGGGACGCTTTCCTACGAGCAGTACTTC. The chain has TRBV18 and TRBJ2-7, with D tentatively TRBD1 or TRBD2 (5 bases each). The CDR3 sequence is 14 residues long. Germline V gene sequence: CDR1 KGHSH, CDR2 LQKENI. The germline V and J ends were trimmed by 5 bases and 1 base, with 12 bases remaining between them.

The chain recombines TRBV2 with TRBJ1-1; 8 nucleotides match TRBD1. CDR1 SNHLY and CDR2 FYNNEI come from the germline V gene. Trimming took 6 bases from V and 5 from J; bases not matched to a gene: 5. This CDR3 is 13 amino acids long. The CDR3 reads CASSVQGATEAFF. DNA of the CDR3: TGTGCCAGCAGCGTCCAGGGGGCGACTGAAGCTTTCTTT.

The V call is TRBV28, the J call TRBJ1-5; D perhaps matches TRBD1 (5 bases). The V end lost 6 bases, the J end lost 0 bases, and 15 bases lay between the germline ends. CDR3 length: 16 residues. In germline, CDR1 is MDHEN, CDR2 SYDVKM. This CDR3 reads CASRPPGQLSNQPQHF. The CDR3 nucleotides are TGTGCCAGCAGACCGCCAGGACAACTTAGCAATCAGCCCCAGCATTTT.

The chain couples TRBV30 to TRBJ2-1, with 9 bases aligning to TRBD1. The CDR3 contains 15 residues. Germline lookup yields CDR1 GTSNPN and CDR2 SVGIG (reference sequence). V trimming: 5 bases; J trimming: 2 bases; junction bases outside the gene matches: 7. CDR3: CAWGGGQGTYNEQFF. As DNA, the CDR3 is TGTGCCTGGGGAGGGGGACAGGGAACCTACAATGAGCAGTTCTTC.

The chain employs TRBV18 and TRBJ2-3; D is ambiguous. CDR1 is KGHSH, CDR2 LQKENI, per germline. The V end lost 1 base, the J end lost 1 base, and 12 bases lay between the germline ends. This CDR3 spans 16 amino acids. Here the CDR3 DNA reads TGTGCCAGCTCACCACGCACTTCAACAGGCACAGATACGCAGTATTTT. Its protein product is CASSPRTSTGTDTQYF.

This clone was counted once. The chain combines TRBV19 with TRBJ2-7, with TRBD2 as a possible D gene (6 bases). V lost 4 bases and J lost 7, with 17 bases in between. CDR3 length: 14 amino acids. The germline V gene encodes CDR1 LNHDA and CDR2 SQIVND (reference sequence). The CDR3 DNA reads TGTGCCAGTAGTAATGGGGACTCTATTGGTGAGCAGTACTTC. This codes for CASSNGDSIGEQYF.

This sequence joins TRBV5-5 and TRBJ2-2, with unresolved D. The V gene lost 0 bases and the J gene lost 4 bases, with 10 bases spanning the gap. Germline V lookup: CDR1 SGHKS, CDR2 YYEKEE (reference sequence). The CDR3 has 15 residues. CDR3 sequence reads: CASSLGPTGTGELFF. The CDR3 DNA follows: TGTGCCAGCAGCTTGGGTCCTACCGGCACCGGGGAGCTGTTTTTT.

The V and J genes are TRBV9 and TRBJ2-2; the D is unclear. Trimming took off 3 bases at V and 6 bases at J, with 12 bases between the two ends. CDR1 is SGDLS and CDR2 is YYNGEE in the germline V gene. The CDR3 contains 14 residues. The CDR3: CASSALTGAGELFF. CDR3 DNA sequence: TGTGCCAGCAGCGCCCTGACTGGAGCCGGGGAGCTGTTTTTT.

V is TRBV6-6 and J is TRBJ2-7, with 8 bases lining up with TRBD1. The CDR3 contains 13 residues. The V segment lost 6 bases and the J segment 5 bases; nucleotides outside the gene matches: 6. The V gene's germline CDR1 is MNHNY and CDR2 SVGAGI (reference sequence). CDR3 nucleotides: TGTGCCAGCAGGAGGACAGGGTCCGACGAGCAGTACTTC. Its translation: CASRRTGSDEQYF.

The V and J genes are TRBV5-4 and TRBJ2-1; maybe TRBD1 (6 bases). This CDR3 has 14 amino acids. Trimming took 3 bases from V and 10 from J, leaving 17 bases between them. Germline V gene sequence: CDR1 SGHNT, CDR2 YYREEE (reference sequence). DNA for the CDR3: TGTGCCAGCAGCTCTTGGGGGCGAAGTGGGGAGCAGTTCTTC. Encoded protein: CASSSWGRSGEQFF.

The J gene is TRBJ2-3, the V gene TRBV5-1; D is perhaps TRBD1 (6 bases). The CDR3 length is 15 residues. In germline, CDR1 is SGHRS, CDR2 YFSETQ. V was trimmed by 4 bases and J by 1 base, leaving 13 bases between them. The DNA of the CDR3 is TGCGCCAGCAGCGCCCAGGGGCAAGGCACAGATACGCAGTATTTT. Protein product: CASSAQGQGTDTQYF.

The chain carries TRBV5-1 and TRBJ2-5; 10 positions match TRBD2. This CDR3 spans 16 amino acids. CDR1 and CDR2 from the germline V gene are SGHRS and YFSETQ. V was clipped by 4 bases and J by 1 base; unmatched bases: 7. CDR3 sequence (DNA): TGCGCCAGCAGCCCAGGACTAGCGGAGCTCCAAGAGACCCAGTACTTC. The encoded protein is CASSPGLAELQETQYF.

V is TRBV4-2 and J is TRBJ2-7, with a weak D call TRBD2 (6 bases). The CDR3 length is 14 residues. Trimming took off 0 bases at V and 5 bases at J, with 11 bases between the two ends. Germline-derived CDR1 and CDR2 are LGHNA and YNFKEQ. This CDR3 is CASSQELALNEQYF. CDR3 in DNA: TGTGCCAGCAGCCAAGAACTAGCACTCAACGAGCAGTACTTC.

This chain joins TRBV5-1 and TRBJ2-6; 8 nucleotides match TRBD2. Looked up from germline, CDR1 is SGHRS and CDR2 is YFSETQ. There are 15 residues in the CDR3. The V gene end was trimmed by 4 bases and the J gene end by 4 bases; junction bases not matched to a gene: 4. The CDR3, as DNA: TGCGCCAGCAGCGCGGGGGGACTCGGGGCCAACGTCCTGACTTTC. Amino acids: CASSAGGLGANVLTF.

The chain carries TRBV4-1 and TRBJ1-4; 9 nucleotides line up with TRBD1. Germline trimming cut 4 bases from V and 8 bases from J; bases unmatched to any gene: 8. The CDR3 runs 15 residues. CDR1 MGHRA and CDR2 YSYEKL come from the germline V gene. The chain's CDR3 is CASSRIQGAEEKLFF. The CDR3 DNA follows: TGCGCCAGCAGCCGCATACAGGGGGCAGAAGAAAAACTGTTTTTT.

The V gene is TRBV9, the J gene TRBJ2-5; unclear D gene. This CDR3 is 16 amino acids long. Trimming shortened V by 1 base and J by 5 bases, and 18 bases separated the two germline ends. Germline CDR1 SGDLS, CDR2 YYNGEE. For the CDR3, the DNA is TGTGCCAGCAGCGTATCCGGTCAGGCAGGTAGTGAGACCCAGTACTTC. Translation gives CASSVSGQAGSETQYF.

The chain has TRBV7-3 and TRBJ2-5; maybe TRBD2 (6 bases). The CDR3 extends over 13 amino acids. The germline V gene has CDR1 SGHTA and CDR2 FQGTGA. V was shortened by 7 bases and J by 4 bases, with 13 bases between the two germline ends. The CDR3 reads CASTFQAGETQYF. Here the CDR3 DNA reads TGTGCCAGCACCTTCCAAGCGGGAGAGACCCAGTACTTC.

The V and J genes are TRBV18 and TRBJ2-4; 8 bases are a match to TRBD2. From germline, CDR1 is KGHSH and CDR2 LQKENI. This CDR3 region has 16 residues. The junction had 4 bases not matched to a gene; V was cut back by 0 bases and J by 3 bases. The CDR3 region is CASSPPAREDKNIQYF. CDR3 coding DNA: TGTGCCAGCTCACCACCGGCGCGGGAGGACAAAAACATTCAGTACTTC.